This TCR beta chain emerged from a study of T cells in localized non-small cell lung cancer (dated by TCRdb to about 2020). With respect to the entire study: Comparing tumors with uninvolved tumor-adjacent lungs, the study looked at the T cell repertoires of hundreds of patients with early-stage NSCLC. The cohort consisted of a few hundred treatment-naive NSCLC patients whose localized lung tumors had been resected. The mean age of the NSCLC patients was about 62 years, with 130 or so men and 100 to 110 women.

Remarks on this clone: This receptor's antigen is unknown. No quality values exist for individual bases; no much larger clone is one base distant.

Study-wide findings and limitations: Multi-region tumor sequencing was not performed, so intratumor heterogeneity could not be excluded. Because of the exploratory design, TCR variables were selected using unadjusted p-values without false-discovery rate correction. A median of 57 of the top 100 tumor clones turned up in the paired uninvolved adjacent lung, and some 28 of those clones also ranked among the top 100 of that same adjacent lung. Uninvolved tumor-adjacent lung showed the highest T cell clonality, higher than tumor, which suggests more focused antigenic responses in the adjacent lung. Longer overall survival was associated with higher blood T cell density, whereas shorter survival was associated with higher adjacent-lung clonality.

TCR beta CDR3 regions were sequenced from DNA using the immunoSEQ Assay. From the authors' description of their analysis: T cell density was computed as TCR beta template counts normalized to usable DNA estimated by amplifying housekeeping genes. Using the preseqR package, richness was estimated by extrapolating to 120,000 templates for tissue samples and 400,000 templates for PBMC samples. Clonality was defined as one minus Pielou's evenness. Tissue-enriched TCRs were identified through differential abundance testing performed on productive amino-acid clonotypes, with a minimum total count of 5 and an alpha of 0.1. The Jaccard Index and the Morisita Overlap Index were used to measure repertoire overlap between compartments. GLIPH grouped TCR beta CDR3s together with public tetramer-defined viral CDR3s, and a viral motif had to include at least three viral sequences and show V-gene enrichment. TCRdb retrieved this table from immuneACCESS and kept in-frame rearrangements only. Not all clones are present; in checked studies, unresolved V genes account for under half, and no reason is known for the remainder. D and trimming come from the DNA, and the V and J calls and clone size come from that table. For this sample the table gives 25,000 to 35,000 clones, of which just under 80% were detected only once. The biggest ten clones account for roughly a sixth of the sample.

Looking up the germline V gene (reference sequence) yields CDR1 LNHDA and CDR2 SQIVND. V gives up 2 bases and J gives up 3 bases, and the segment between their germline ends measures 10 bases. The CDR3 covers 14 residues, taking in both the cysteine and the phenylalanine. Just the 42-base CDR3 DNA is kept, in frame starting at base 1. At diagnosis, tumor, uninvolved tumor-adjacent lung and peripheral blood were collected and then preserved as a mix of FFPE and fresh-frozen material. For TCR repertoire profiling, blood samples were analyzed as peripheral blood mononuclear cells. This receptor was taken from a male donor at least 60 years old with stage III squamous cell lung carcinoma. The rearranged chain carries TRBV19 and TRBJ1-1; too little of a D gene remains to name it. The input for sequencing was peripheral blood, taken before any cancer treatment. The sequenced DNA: TGTGCCAGTAGTATATCGGGATGGGACACTGAAGCTTTCTTT. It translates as CASSISGWDTEAFF.